This TCR beta chain was captured by sequencing in a study of cytomegalovirus exposure and HLA in healthy donors. Whole-study findings and limits: Both high specificity and high sensitivity reportedly marked the classifier's diagnosis of cytomegalovirus status.

This clone was seen once. Its matching antigen is unknown. The CDR3 has 15 amino acids. CDR1 and CDR2 from the germline V gene are SGHTA and FQGNSA. The junction had 4 bases not matched to a gene; V was cut back by 3 bases and J by 1 base. The study ran its PCR with 60 Vbeta and 13 Jbeta primers. The table came from immunoSEQ multiplex PCR; TCRdb's copy has only in-frame clones and leaves some out. The repertoire holds approximately 130,000 clones, 75% to 85% seen once, with approximately 1% in the top ten. The sample taken for sequencing was PBMCs. The chain joins TRBV7-2 to TRBJ1-1; 8 positions agree with TRBD1. The TCR was taken from a male donor in good health and CMV-seronegative. The CDR3 sequence: CASSLNRGSNTEAFF. Here the CDR3 DNA reads TGTGCCAGCAGCTTGAACAGGGGGTCGAACACTGAAGCTTTCTTT.